Presented here are 10 T cell receptor beta chains from one specimen sequenced in a study of T-cell memory formation after mild COVID-19. Each CDR3 protein gets one entry after TCRdb re-called the 5' RACE reads with MiXCR. This sample has just over 400,000 distinct CDR3 sequences, with about a quarter found just once. Sequencing was carried out using PBMCs or a T cell subset sorted from them (not recorded which). The receptors stem from an adult woman who had mild COVID-19 (a few samples of this study predate the infection). Cell type and time point are not known.

This clonotype was seen a handful of times. The CDR3 DNA reads as TGTGCCAGCAGCTTAGGCAGTGGGGCCAAAAACATTCAGTACTTC. Amino acid sequence: CASSLGSGAKNIQYF. The rearrangement links TRBV11-3 to TRBJ2-4; no clear D. The CDR3 has 15 amino acids. V was clipped by 1 base and J by 1 base, with 8 bases between them. CDR1 and CDR2 from the germline V gene are SGHNT and YENEEA.

This chain connects TRBV4-2 to TRBJ2-7; 10 nucleotides agree with TRBD2. V shed 4 bases, J shed 7 bases, and the junction held 10 bases outside the gene matches. The CDR3 is made up of 15 amino acids. Germline V CDR1 and CDR2: LGHNA, YNFKEQ. This CDR3 is CASSPEGTSAREQYF. The CDR3 DNA reads as TGTGCCAGCAGCCCCGAGGGGACTAGCGCCCGAGAGCAGTACTTC.

In this sample, this clonotype turned up a few times. J is TRBJ1-2 and V is TRBV7-9; 7 bases map to TRBD1. CDR3 length: 14 residues. Germline V gene lookup returns CDR1 SEHNR and CDR2 FQNEAQ (reference sequence). J gave up 8 bases and V 4 bases, and 10 bases lay outside the gene matches. The CDR3 sequence is CASSYRGQAGGYTF. The CDR3 DNA sequence: TGTGCCAGCAGCTACAGAGGACAGGCGGGCGGCTACACCTTC.

This sequence joins TRBV7-6 and TRBJ2-1, with TRBD2 identical over 12 bases. The V gene end was trimmed by 7 bases and the J gene end by 2 bases; junction bases not matched to a gene: 3. The CDR3 totals 15 residues. Germline lookup yields CDR1 SGHVS and CDR2 FNYEAQ. The CDR3 region has the DNA TGTGCCAGCATTGGACTAGCGGGAACCTACAATGAGCAGTTCTTC. It translates to CASIGLAGTYNEQFF.

The chain joins TRBV12-3 or TRBV12-4 to TRBJ2-2, with TRBD2 matching 7 bases. The CDR3 runs to 15 residues. With 8 bases clipped from V and 1 base from J, the junction kept 7 bases outside the gene matches. CDR3 loop: CASDEGGWNTGELFF. CDR3 sequence (DNA): TGTGCCAGCGACGAGGGAGGGTGGAACACCGGGGAGCTGTTTTTT.

The chain links TRBV12-3 or TRBV12-4 to TRBJ2-3; D call uncertain. The length of the CDR3 is 14 residues. The V and J ends lost 2 bases and 2 bases respectively, with 8 bases between them. CDR3: CASSLIGSTDTQYF. In nucleotides, the CDR3 is TGTGCCAGCAGTTTAATAGGGTCCACAGATACGCAGTATTTT.

The chain combines TRBV6-6 with TRBJ1-4; D not certain. Trimming removed 2 bases at V and 8 bases at J, with 9 bases between. The CDR3 runs 13 residues. Germline V gene sequence: CDR1 MNHNY, CDR2 SVGAGI (reference sequence). DNA for the CDR3: TGTGCCAGCAGTTACGTTGCCGTGGAAAAACTGTTTTTT. It translates to CASSYVAVEKLFF.

This clonotype has only a few counts. The J gene is TRBJ2-3, the V gene TRBV4-1; D is ambiguous. Germline assignment: CDR1 MGHRA and CDR2 YSYEKL. V was trimmed by 0 bases and J by 4 bases, leaving 8 bases between them. This CDR3 has 14 amino acids. The chain's CDR3 is CASSQDPAADTQYF. CDR3 bases: TGCGCCAGCAGCCAAGATCCCGCGGCAGATACGCAGTATTTT.

This CDR3 reads CASRAGSVETQYF. Here the CDR3 DNA reads TGTGCCAGCAGGGCCGGGTCAGTGGAGACCCAGTACTTC. This chain connects TRBV12-3 or TRBV12-4 to TRBJ2-5; D unresolved. The CDR3 has 13 amino acids. The V end lost 6 bases, the J end lost 5 bases, and 13 bases lay between the germline ends.

J is TRBJ2-7 and V is TRBV7-8; no clear D gene. The germline gives CDR1 SGHVS, CDR2 FQNEAQ. CDR3 size: 15 residues. V shed 3 bases and J shed 5 bases, with 17 bases lying between them. CDR3 amino acids: CASSFAGEAIDEQYF. CDR3 nucleotides: TGTGCCAGCAGCTTCGCAGGTGAAGCGATAGACGAGCAGTACTTC.